This T cell receptor beta chain appears in the sequencing data of a study of yellow fever vaccine responses in identical twins. Findings of the study overall: After vaccination, twins' T cell response reportedly seemed partly convergent, partly personalized.

TCRdb used MiXCR to reprocess the RT-PCR reads, holding one entry per CDR3 protein. Of about 19,000 distinct CDR3 sequences listed, around 72% are singletons. Points on this clonotype: What it recognizes is unknown.

Trimming cost V 4 bases and J 7 bases; bases outside gene matches: 6. CDR1 and CDR2 from the germline V gene are MDHEN and SYDVKM. This CDR3 comprises 14 residues. The sequence was obtained from a woman between 18 and 29 years old who received the yellow fever vaccine. J is TRBJ2-4 and V is TRBV28, with 8 bases that match TRBD2. The specimen was T cells from blood (PBMCs), unsorted or a sorted subset (not recorded which), collected before or after yellow fever vaccination (not recorded which). In DNA form, the CDR3 reads TGTGCCAGCAGTTATCGGGGGGGGCCCAACATTCAGTACTTC. Translating gives CASSYRGGPNIQYF.